This T cell receptor beta chain was obtained from a study of blood T cell repertoires in COVID-19. Whole-study context: The United States, Italy and Spain provided the acute and convalescent COVID-19 samples.

TCRdb's table, derived via immunoSEQ multiplex PCR, lists solely in-frame clones and lacks some. Here the sample spans about 120,000 clones, over 75% being singletons. This clone was observed a single time. The CDR3 has 13 amino acids. V was trimmed by 2 bases and J by 2 bases, leaving 5 bases between them. CDR1 is KGHDR and CDR2 is SFDVKD in the germline V gene. This TCR was sampled from a woman older than 75 with acute or convalescent COVID-19. This sequence joins TRBV24-1 and TRBJ1-1; D gene ambiguous. Source material: peripheral blood. The chain's CDR3 is CATSDSVNTEAFF. The CDR3 DNA sequence: TGTGCCACCAGTGATTCCGTAAACACTGAAGCTTTCTTT.